The 8 T cell receptor beta chains in this list originate from one sample, sequenced in a study of T-cell memory formation after mild COVID-19. TCRdb itself ran the 5' RACE reads through MiXCR, one entry per CDR3 protein. The profile shows more than 120,000 distinct CDR3 sequences, approximately 6% of them singletons. Sequenced sample: PBMCs or a T cell subset sorted from them (not recorded which). The receptors shown here come from an adult woman who had mild COVID-19 (a few samples of this study predate the infection). Cell type and time point are not known.

This clonotype was picked up many times. The chain is built from TRBV30 and TRBJ1-2, with 7 positions matching TRBD1. This CDR3 has 16 amino acids. V lost 1 base to trimming and J lost 2 bases; unmatched junction nucleotides: 10. The germline V gene has CDR1 GTSNPN and CDR2 SVGIG (reference sequence). In DNA form, the CDR3 reads TGTGCCTGGAGTGCAATTAACAGGGGAGGAAACTATGGCTACACCTTC. It yields the protein CAWSAINRGGNYGYTF.

A few counts support this clonotype. The chain joins TRBV7-2 to TRBJ2-7; 7 positions agree with TRBD2. The CDR3 is made up of 16 amino acids. V gave up 4 bases and J gave up 2 bases; unmatched junction bases: 11. Germline CDR1 is SGHTA and CDR2 is FQGNSA. CDR3 sequence (DNA): TGTGCCAGCAGCTCTAGACGAGTGGGAGGGCCCTACGAGCAGTACTTC. Its translation is CASSSRRVGGPYEQYF.

The chain recombines TRBV5-6 with TRBJ2-1, with 7 bases aligning to TRBD2. The CDR3 contains 13 residues. Germline CDR1 reads SGHDT; CDR2 reads YYEEEE. V shed 0 bases, J shed 13 bases, and the junction held 7 bases outside the gene matches. The chain's CDR3 is CASSLGRGLDQFF. The CDR3 DNA follows: TGTGCCAGCAGCTTGGGGCGCGGACTAGATCAGTTCTTC.

This clonotype was counted many times. The V call is TRBV12-3 or TRBV12-4, the J call TRBJ1-1; D is unclear. The CDR3 has 14 amino acids. The V end was cut by 6 bases, the J end by 1 base, with 12 bases between. CDR3 loop: CASSRGRRNTEAFF. In DNA form, the CDR3 reads TGTGCCAGCAGCCGAGGACGTAGGAACACTGAAGCTTTCTTT.

V gene TRBV29-1 combines with J gene TRBJ2-3, with a weak D call TRBD1 (6 bases). V lost 7 bases to trimming and J lost 1 base, with 6 bases between them. Germline V lookup: CDR1 SQVTM, CDR2 ANQGSEA. The CDR3 length is 11 residues. For the CDR3, the DNA is TGCAGCGGGGGGCGCACAGATACGCAGTATTTT. This sequence encodes CSGGRTDTQYF.

This clonotype was observed many times. V is TRBV20-1 and J is TRBJ1-2; TRBD1 aligns across 7 bases. The CDR3 sequence is 13 residues long. CDR1 is DFQATT, CDR2 SNEGSKA, per germline (reference sequence). The junction had 8 bases not matched to a gene; V was cut back by 6 bases and J by 4 bases. Here the CDR3 DNA reads TGCAGTGCCCCCATTCACAGGGGCTATGGCTACACCTTC. It translates to CSAPIHRGYGYTF.

This clonotype was counted between two and nine times. The J gene is TRBJ2-7, the V gene TRBV6-2 or TRBV6-3; D gene uncertain. Germline CDR1 and CDR2: MNHEY and SVGEGT. Trimming left V 5 bases short and J 2 bases short, with 13 bases between. This CDR3 is built from 14 residues. CDR3 coding DNA: TGTGCCAGCAGTCCCCCCAAAGGACCCTACGAGCAGTACTTC. Its translation: CASSPPKGPYEQYF.

This clonotype has only a few counts. This chain joins TRBV12-3 or TRBV12-4 and TRBJ1-5; maybe TRBD1 (5 bases). Trimming pared 3 bases from V and 0 bases from J, leaving 9 bases between. This CDR3 region has 15 residues. In DNA form, the CDR3 reads TGTGCCAGCAGTTTTGGGGGTTATAGCAATCAGCCCCAGCATTTT. It codes for CASSFGGYSNQPQHF.